The 26 T cell receptor beta chains presented below share a single source sample, sequenced in a study of post-analysis software for immune sequencing data. Findings and caveats of the study: Among roughly five TRBV segments more frequent in patients than controls were TRBV5-6, TRBV5-1 and TRBV20-1.

No cognate antigen is known for these TCRs. Unique molecular identifiers were carried by the TCR beta cDNA libraries. TCRdb ran MiXCR on the PCR reads and lists one entry per CDR3 protein. Of hundreds of thousands of distinct CDR3 sequences in the sample, roughly 46% were seen once. The sequencing sample was made of blood. These receptors originate from a girl under 18 with multiple sclerosis.

The rearrangement joins TRBV10-3 to TRBJ2-5, with a weak D call TRBD2 (6 bases). The germline V and J ends were trimmed by 4 bases and 1 base, with 10 bases remaining between them. The CDR3 is 14 amino acids. Germline V gene sequence: CDR1 ENHRY, CDR2 SYGVKD. In nucleotides, the CDR3 is TGTGCCATCAGTGGGAATAGCGGCCAAGAGACCCAGTACTTC. As protein: CAISGNSGQETQYF.

In this sample, this clonotype turned up once. V gene TRBV6-5 combines with J gene TRBJ2-1; 10 nucleotides agree with TRBD1. The V and J ends lost 7 bases and 2 bases, in that order; junction bases with no gene match: 5. This CDR3 contains 15 residues. Germline assignment: CDR1 MNHEY and CDR2 SVGAGI. This chain's CDR3 is CASTTGTGAYNEQFF. The CDR3 DNA reads TGTGCCAGCACCACCGGGACAGGGGCCTACAATGAGCAGTTCTTC.

Written as DNA, the CDR3 is TGTGCCAGCTCACCAGCTTATAATGAAAAACTGTTTTTT. Translation: CASSPAYNEKLFF. The chain recombines TRBV18 with TRBJ1-4; D call uncertain. The germline V gene encodes CDR1 KGHSH and CDR2 LQKENI. The CDR3 covers 13 residues. V dropped 2 bases and J dropped 4 bases, with 5 bases sitting between them.

The chain is built from TRBV12-3 or TRBV12-4 and TRBJ1-2; TRBD1 matches at 8 bases. The CDR3 contains 16 residues. V lost 0 bases, J lost 4 bases, and 7 bases stayed unmatched. CDR3 residues: CASSLAEDREVYGYTF. The CDR3 DNA is TGTGCCAGCAGTTTAGCGGAGGACAGGGAGGTCTATGGCTACACCTTC.

The genes are TRBV10-3 and TRBJ2-7; D call uncertain. The ends were cut back, 7 bases at V and 2 bases at J, with 12 bases in the middle. The CDR3 has 13 amino acids. Germline V gene sequence: CDR1 ENHRY, CDR2 SYGVKD. CDR3 amino acids: CAITRNPTYEQYF. DNA of the CDR3: TGTGCCATCACCCGGAACCCCACCTACGAGCAGTACTTC.

This chain connects TRBV29-1 to TRBJ2-7; the match to TRBD2 covers 8 bases. The germline gives CDR1 SQVTM, CDR2 ANQGSEA. There are 14 residues in the CDR3. J lost 0 bases, V lost 6 bases, and 7 bases had no gene match. This chain's CDR3 is CSVQTSGYSYEQYF. The CDR3 DNA follows: TGCAGCGTACAAACTAGCGGTTACTCCTACGAGCAGTACTTC.

This clonotype was counted a few times. The chain carries TRBV20-1 and TRBJ2-5, with 12 bases aligning to TRBD2. CDR1 DFQATT and CDR2 SNEGSKA come from the germline V gene (reference sequence). Trimming at V came to 0 bases and at J to 5 bases, leaving 10 bases not matched to a gene. CDR3 length equals 17 residues. The CDR3 bases are TGCAGTGCTAGAGATCCCCGACTAGCGGGGGCAAGGGAGACCCAGTACTTC. Encoded protein: CSARDPRLAGARETQYF.

The chain is built from TRBV12-3 or TRBV12-4 and TRBJ2-1; TRBD2 matches at 10 bases. The V and J ends lost 4 bases and 4 bases, in that order; junction bases with no gene match: 4. The CDR3 loop spans 15 amino acids. CDR3 nucleotide sequence: TGTGCCAGCAGTTCGACTAGCGGGCCATACAATGAGCAGTTCTTC. Its translation: CASSSTSGPYNEQFF.

The chain carries TRBV5-1 and TRBJ2-5; perhaps TRBD1 as D (5 bases). Germline CDR1 SGHRS, CDR2 YFSETQ. V dropped 7 bases and J dropped 2 bases, with 15 bases sitting between them. CDR3 length: 14 amino acids. CDR3: CASGNTGTQETQYF. As DNA, the CDR3 is TGCGCCAGCGGAAATACAGGAACTCAAGAGACCCAGTACTTC.

V usage is TRBV12-3 or TRBV12-4 and J usage is TRBJ1-1, with TRBD1 as a possible D gene (5 bases). The CDR3 has 15 residues. With 5 bases removed from V and 2 bases from J, the gap between germline ends came to 15 bases. CDR3 bases: TGTGCCAGCAGTACAAAGACCCGGACAAACACTGAAGCTTTCTTT. Encoded protein: CASSTKTRTNTEAFF.

This clonotype was counted between two and nine times. The chain uses TRBV10-3 and TRBJ2-7; the D call may be TRBD1 or TRBD2 (5 bases each). The CDR3 loop spans 12 amino acids. Trimming removed 5 bases at V and 2 bases at J, with 7 bases between. Germline V gene sequence: CDR1 ENHRY, CDR2 SYGVKD. In DNA, the CDR3 is TGTGCCATCAGTCAGGGAGCCTACGAGCAGTACTTC. Its translation is CAISQGAYEQYF.

J is TRBJ1-2 and V is TRBV12-3 or TRBV12-4; the D gene is possibly TRBD1 (5 bases). The CDR3 is made up of 12 amino acids. The V and J ends lost 8 bases and 4 bases respectively, with 11 bases between them. CDR3 protein: CASVGGGYGYTF. The CDR3 DNA reads as TGTGCCAGCGTTGGGGGAGGCTATGGCTACACCTTC.

The chain has TRBV20-1 and TRBJ1-1, with TRBD1 as a possible D gene (5 bases). Germline V gives CDR1 DFQATT, CDR2 SNEGSKA (reference sequence). Trimming took off 0 bases at V and 0 bases at J, with 11 bases between the two ends. This CDR3 has 15 residues. DNA for the CDR3: TGCAGTGCTAGAGATCCCGGCAGGGTGAACACTGAAGCTTTCTTT. Translated, it gives CSARDPGRVNTEAFF.

The DNA of the CDR3 is TGTGCCAGCAGTTTACGCAGGGGGCTTAGTGAGACCCAGTACTTC. This sequence encodes CASSLRRGLSETQYF. This chain joins TRBV12-3 or TRBV12-4 and TRBJ2-5, with 8 nucleotides matching TRBD1. The CDR3 length is 15 residues. V lost 2 bases to trimming and J lost 5 bases; unmatched junction nucleotides: 7.

As for this clonotype: At one end the junction does not follow the germline gene, possibly because of a read error. This sequence joins TRBV12-3 or TRBV12-4 and TRBJ1-4; D might be TRBD1 (5 bases). The CDR3 loop spans 15 amino acids. CDR3 DNA sequence: TGTACCAGCAGTTTAGGCCCCCAGGGTGGGGAAAAACTGTTTTTT. Protein product: CTSSLGPQGGEKLFF.

V gene TRBV13 combines with J gene TRBJ2-1; no firm D call. CDR3 length: 12 amino acids. V was pared by 2 bases and J by 7 bases, with 6 bases between. Germline lookup yields CDR1 PRHDT and CDR2 FYEKMQ (reference sequence). In DNA, the CDR3 is TGTGCCAGCAGCTTACTATTGAATGAGCAGTTCTTC. Protein product: CASSLLLNEQFF.

This chain links TRBV15 with TRBJ2-1; a possible D gene is TRBD1 (6 bases). V was trimmed by 4 bases and J by 4 bases, leaving 8 bases between them. Germline CDR1 LNHNV, CDR2 YYDKDF (reference sequence). The CDR3 is 13 residues long. The CDR3 loop reads CATSTTGYNEQFF. The CDR3 bases are TGTGCCACCAGCACCACAGGGTACAATGAGCAGTTCTTC.

This chain uses TRBV5-1 with TRBJ2-1; 11 bases fit TRBD2. CDR1 is SGHRS and CDR2 is YFSETQ in the germline V gene. V trimming: 0 bases; J trimming: 8 bases; junction bases outside the gene matches: 7. CDR3 length: 16 residues. The CDR3, as DNA: TGCGCCAGCAGCTTGGGAGGGACTAGCGGTAGTGATGAGCAGTTCTTC. Protein sequence: CASSLGGTSGSDEQFF.

The sample holds a few counts of this clonotype. V and J are TRBV29-1 and TRBJ1-2; the D is unclear. Trimming cost V 3 bases and J 0 bases, with 8 bases left between them. Germline CDR1 SQVTM, CDR2 ANQGSEA. This CDR3 has 13 amino acids. This CDR3 reads CSVESHPNYGYTF. In DNA, the CDR3 is TGCAGCGTTGAGTCTCACCCTAACTATGGCTACACCTTC.

The table lists this clonotype with a count of one. As DNA, the CDR3 is TGTGCCAGCAGGGCACTTGCGGGGAACACTGAAGCTTTCTTT. It translates to CASRALAGNTEAFF. The chain joins TRBV6-4 to TRBJ1-1, with D unclear. The CDR3 is 14 amino acids. Germline V CDR1 and CDR2: MRHNA, SNTAGT. V was trimmed by 6 bases and J by 1 base, leaving 12 bases between them.

The CDR3 DNA sequence: TGTGCCAGCAGCGCCCTCCAAGGGGACTATGGCTACACCTTC. Its protein is CASSALQGDYGYTF. The V and J genes are TRBV12-3 or TRBV12-4 and TRBJ1-2; a weak D match, TRBD1 (5 bases). The CDR3 sequence is 14 residues long. With 6 bases removed from V and 3 bases from J, the gap between germline ends came to 14 bases.

This clonotype was observed a handful of times. This chain links TRBV20-1 with TRBJ2-7, with D possibly matching TRBD2 (5 bases). The DNA end is a closer match to TRBJ2-5, so the J assignment may be wrong. Germline lookup yields CDR1 DFQATT and CDR2 SNEGSKA (reference sequence). The CDR3 has 11 residues. The CDR3 coding sequence is TGCAGTGCCCCCAGCGGAGAGACCCAGTACTTC. The encoded protein is CSAPSGETQYF.

The V call is TRBV27, the J call TRBJ1-6; D possibly corresponds to TRBD1 (5 bases). Germline CDR1 is MNHEY and CDR2 is SMNVEV (reference sequence). With 2 bases removed from V and 7 bases from J, the gap between germline ends came to 12 bases. CDR3 length equals 15 residues. The chain's CDR3 is CASSLRQGDNSPLHF. The CDR3 DNA reads as TGTGCCAGCAGTTTAAGGCAGGGAGACAATTCACCCCTCCACTTT.

V and J are TRBV5-1 and TRBJ2-3; D call uncertain. The CDR3 runs 16 residues. Trimming stripped 4 bases from V and 6 bases from J, with 21 bases between. Germline CDR1 reads SGHRS; CDR2 reads YFSETQ. CDR3 amino acids: CASSGVEKGRSDTQYF. In DNA form, the CDR3 reads TGCGCCAGCAGCGGGGTCGAGAAAGGTCGCAGTGATACGCAGTATTTT.

This clonotype was seen more than once but under ten times. The CDR3 reads CAISEAPLGTSNYEQYF. DNA for the CDR3: TGTGCCATCAGTGAAGCCCCATTGGGGACGAGTAACTACGAGCAGTACTTC. The V gene is TRBV10-3, the J gene TRBJ2-7; D assignment may be TRBD1 or TRBD2 (5 bases each). CDR3 length: 17 residues. V lost 3 bases and J lost 3, with 21 bases in between. Germline CDR1 reads ENHRY; CDR2 reads SYGVKD.

In regard to this clonotype: A read error is possible here, since a much larger clone lies one base away. The V and J genes are TRBV20-1 and TRBJ2-1; 8 positions match TRBD2. Germline-derived CDR1 and CDR2 are DFQATT and SNEGSKA (reference sequence). The CDR3 extends over 15 amino acids. CDR3 loop: CGARDSREGNDAQFF. As DNA, the CDR3 is TGCGGTGCTAGAGATAGCCGGGAGGGTAATGACGCGCAGTTCTTC.